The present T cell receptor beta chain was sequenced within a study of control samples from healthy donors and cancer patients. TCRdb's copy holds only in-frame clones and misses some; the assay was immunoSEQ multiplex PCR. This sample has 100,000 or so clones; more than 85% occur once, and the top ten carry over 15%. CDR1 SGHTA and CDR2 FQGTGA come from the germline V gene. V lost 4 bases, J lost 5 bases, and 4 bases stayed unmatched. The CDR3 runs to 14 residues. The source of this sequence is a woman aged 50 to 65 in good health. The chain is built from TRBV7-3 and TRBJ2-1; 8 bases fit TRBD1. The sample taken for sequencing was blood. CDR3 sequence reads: CASSSGTGNNEQFF. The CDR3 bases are TGTGCCAGCAGCTCCGGGACAGGAAACAATGAGCAGTTCTTC.